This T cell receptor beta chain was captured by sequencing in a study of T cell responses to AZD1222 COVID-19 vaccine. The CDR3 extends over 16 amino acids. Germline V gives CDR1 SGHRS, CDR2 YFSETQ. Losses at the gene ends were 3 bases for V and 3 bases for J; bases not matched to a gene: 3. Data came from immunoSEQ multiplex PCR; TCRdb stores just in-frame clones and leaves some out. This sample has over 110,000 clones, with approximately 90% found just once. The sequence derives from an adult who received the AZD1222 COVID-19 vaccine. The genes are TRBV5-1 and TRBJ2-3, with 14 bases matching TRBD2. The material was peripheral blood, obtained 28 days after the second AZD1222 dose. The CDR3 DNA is TGCGCCAGCAGCTGGCGGACTAGCGGGAGGACAGATACGCAGTATTTT. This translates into CASSWRTSGRTDTQYF.